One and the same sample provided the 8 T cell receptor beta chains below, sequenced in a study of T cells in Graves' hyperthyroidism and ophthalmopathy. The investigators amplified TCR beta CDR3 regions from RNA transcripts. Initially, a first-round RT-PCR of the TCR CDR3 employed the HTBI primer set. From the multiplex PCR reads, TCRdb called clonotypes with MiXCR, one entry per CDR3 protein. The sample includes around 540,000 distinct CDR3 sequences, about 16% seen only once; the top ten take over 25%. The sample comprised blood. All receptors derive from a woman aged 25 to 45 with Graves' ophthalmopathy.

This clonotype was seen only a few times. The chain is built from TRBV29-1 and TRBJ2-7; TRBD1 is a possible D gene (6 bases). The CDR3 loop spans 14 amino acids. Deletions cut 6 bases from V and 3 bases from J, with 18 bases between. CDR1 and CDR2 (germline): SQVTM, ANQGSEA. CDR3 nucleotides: TGCAGCGTAACACAGGGTGGGGTCCTCTACGAGCAGTACTTC. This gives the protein CSVTQGGVLYEQYF.

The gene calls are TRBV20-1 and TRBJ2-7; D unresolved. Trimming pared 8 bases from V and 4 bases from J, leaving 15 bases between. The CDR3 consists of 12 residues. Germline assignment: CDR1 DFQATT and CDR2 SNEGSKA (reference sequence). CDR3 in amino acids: CSPRRGRYEQYF. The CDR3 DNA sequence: TGCAGTCCCCGTCGAGGCCGTTACGAGCAGTACTTC.

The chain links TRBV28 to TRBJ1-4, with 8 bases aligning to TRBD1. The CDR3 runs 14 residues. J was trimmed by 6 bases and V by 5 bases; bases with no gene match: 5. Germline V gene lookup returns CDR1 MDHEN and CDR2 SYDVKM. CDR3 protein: CASSTRGRDEKLFF. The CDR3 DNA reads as TGTGCCAGCAGTACCAGGGGGCGCGATGAAAAACTGTTTTTT.

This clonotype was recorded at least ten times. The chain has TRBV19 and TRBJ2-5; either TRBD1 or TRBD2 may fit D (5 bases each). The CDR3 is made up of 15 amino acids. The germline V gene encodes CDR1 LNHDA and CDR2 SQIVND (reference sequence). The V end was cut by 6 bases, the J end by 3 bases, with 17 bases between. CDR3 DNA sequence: TGTGCCAGTAGAATCACCGGGACCCTCAAAGAGACCCAGTACTTC. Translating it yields CASRITGTLKETQYF.

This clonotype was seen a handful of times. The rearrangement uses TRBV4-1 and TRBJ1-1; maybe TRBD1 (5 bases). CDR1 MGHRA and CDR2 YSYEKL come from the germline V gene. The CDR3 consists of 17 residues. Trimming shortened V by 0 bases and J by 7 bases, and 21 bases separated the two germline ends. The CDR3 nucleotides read TGCGCCAGCAGCCAAGATTGGGGGGGAACGGGACGGTATGAAGCTTTCTTT. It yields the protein CASSQDWGGTGRYEAFF.

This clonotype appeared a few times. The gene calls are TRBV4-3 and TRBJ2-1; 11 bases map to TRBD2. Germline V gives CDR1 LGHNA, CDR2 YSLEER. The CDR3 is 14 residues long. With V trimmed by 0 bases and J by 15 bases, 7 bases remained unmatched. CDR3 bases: TGCGCCAGCAGCCAAGATTATAGCGGGAGGGCCCCGTTCTTC. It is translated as CASSQDYSGRAPFF.

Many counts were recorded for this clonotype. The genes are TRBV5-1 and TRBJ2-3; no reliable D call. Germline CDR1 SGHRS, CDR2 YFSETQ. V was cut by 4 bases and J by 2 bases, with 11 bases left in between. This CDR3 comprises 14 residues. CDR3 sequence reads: CASSPLVNTDTQYF. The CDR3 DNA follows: TGCGCCAGCAGCCCCCTGGTTAACACAGATACGCAGTATTTT.

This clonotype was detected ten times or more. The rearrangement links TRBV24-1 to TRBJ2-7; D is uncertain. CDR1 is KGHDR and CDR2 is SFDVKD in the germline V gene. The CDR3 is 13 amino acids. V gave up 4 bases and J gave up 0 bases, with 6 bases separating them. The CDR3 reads CATSDGSSYEQYF. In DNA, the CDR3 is TGTGCCACCAGTGACGGTAGCTCCTACGAGCAGTACTTC.